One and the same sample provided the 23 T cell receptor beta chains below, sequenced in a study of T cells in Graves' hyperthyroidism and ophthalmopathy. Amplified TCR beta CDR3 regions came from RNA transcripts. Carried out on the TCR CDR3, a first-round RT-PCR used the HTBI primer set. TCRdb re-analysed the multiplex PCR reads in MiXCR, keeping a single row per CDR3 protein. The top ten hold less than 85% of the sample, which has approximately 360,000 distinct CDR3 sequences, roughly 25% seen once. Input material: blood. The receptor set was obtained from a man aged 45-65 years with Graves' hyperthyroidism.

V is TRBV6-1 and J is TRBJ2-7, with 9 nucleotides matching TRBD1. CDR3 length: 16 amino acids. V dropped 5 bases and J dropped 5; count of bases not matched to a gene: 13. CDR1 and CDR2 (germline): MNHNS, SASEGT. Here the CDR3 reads CASSRTPGTGWHEQYF. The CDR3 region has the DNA TGTGCCAGCAGTCGAACCCCCGGGACAGGGTGGCACGAGCAGTACTTC.

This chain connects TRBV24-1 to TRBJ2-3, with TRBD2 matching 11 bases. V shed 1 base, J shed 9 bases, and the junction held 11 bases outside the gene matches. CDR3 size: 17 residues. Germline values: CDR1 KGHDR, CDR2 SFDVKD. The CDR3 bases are TGTGCCACCAGTGATTTCGGGACTAGCGGAATCCAGCGGACGCAGTATTTT. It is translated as CATSDFGTSGIQRTQYF.

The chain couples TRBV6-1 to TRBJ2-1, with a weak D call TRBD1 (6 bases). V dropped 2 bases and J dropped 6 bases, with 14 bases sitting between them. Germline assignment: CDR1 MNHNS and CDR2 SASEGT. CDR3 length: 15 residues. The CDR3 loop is CASSERTGWGNEQFF. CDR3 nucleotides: TGTGCCAGCAGTGAAAGAACAGGGTGGGGCAATGAGCAGTTCTTC.

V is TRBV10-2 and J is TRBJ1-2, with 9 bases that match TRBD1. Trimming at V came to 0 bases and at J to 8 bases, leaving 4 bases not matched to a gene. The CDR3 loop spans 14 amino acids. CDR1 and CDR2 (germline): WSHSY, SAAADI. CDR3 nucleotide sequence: TGCGCCAGCAGTGAGTCTCCCACAGGGGGCGGCTACACCTTC. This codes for CASSESPTGGGYTF.

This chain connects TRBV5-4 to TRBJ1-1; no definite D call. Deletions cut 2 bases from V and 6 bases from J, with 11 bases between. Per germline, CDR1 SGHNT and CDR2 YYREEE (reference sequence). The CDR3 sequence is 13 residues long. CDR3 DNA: TGTGCCAGCAGCTTTTTCGGGTTTCCTGAAGCTTTCTTT. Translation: CASSFFGFPEAFF. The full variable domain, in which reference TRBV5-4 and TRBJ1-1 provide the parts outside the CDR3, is ETGVTQSPTHLIKTRGQQVTLRCSSQSGHNTVSWYQQALGQGPQFIFQYYREEENGRGNFPPRFSGLQFPNYSSELNVNALELDDSALYLCASSFFGFPEAFFGQGTRLTVV.

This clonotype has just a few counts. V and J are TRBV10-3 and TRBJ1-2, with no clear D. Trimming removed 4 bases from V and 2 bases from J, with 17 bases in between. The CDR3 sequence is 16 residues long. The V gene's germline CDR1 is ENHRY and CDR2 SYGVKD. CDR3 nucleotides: TGTGCCATCAGTGGGGATCGAGGACTACGAAACTATGGCTACACCTTC. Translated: CAISGDRGLRNYGYTF.

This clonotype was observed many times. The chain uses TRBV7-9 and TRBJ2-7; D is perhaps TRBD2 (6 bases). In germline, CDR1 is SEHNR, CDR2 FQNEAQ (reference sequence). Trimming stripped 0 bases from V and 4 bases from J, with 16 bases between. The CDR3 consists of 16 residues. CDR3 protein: CASSLASSASRYEQYF. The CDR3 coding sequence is TGTGCCAGCAGCTTAGCCTCTAGCGCATCCAGGTACGAGCAGTACTTC.

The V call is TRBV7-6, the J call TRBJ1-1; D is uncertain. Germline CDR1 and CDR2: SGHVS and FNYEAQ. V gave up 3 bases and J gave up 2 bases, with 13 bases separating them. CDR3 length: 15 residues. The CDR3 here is CASSLVSGYNTEAFF. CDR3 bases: TGTGCCAGCAGCTTGGTATCTGGATACAACACTGAAGCTTTCTTT. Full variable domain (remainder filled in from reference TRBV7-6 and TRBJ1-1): GAGVSQSPRYKVTKRGQDVALRCDPISGHVSLYWYRQALGQGPEFLTYFNYEAQQDKSGLPNDRFSAERPEGSISTLTIQRTEQRDSAMYRCASSLVSGYNTEAFFGQGTRLTVV.

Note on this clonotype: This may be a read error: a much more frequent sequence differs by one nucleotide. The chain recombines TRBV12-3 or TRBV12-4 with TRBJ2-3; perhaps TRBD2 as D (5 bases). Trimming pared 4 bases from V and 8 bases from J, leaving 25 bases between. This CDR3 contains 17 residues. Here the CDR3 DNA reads TGTGCCAGCAGTTACGTTAATCCGGGATTCGGATCAGGTACGCAGTATTTT. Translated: CASSYVNPGFGSGTQYF.

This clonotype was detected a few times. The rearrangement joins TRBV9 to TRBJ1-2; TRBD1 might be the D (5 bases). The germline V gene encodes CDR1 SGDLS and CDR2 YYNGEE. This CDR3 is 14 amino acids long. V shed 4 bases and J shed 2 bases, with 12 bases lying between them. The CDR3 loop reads CASSSRDPNYGYTF. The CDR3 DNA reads TGTGCCAGCAGCTCCCGGGACCCGAACTATGGCTACACCTTC. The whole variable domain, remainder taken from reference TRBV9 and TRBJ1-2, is DSGVTQTPKHLITATGQRVTLRCSPRSGDLSVYWYQQSLDQGLQFLIQYYNGEERAKGNILERFSAQQFPDLHSELNLSSLELGDSALYFCASSSRDPNYGYTFGSGTRLTVV.

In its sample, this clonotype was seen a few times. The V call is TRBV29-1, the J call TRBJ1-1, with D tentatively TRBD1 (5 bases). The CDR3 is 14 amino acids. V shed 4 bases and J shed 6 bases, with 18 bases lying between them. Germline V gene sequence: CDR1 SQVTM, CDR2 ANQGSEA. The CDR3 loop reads CSVGFLRGRAEAFF. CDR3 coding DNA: TGCAGCGTTGGATTTTTGCGGGGACGCGCTGAAGCTTTCTTT.

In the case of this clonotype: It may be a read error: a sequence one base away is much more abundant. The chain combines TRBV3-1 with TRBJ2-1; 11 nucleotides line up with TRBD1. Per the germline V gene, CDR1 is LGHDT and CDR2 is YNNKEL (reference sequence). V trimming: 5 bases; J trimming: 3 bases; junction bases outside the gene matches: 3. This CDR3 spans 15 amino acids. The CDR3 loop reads CASSWTGGDYNEQFF. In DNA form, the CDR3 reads TGTGCCAGCAGCTGGACAGGGGGCGACTACAATGAGCAGTTCTTC.

Here the CDR3 reads CASSTRTVQETQYF. For the CDR3, the DNA is TGTGCCAGTAGTACAAGGACAGTACAAGAGACCCAGTACTTC. J is TRBJ2-5 and V is TRBV19; D is perhaps TRBD1 (6 bases). Germline V gives CDR1 LNHDA, CDR2 SQIVND (reference sequence). Trimming left V 4 bases short and J 2 bases short, with 11 bases between. CDR3 size: 14 residues.

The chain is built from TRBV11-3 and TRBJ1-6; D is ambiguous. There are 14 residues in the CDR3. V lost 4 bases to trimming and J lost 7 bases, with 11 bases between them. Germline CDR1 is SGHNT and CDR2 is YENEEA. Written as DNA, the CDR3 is TGTGCCAGCAGCTCATCAGCCCCAAATTCACCCCTCCACTTT. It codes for CASSSSAPNSPLHF. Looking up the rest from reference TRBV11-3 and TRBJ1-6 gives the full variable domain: EAGVVQSPRYKIIEKKQPVAFWCNPISGHNTLYWYLQNLGQGPELLIRYENEEAVDDSQLPKDRFSAERLKGVDSTLKIQPAELGDSAVYLCASSSSAPNSPLHFGNGTRLTVT.

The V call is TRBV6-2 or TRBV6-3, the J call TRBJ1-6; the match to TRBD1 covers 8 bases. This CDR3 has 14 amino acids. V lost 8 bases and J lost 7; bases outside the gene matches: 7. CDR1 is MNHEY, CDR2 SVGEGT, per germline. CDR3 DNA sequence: TGTGCCAGCCGTTCGGGACAGGACAATTCACCCCTCCACTTT. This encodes CASRSGQDNSPLHF.

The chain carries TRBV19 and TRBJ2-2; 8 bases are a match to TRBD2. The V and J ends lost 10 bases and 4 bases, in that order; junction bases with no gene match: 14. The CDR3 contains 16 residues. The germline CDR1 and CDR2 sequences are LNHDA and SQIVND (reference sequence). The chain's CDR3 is CATSSPAGVGTGELFF. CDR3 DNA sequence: TGTGCCACCTCAAGCCCAGCGGGAGTCGGCACCGGGGAGCTGTTTTTT.

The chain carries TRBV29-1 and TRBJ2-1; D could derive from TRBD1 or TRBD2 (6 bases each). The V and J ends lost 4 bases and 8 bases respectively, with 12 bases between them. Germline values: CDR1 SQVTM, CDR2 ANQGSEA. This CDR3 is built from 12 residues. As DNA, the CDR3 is TGCAGCGTTGCCGGGGGCAGGGATGAGCAGTTCTTC. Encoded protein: CSVAGGRDEQFF.

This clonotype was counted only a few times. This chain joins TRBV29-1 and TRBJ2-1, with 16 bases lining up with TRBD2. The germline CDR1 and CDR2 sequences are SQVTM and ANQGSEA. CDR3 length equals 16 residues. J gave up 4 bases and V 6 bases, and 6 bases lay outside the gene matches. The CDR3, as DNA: TGCAGCGTCTCGGGACTAGCGGGGGGGGGGTACAATGAGCAGTTCTTC. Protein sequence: CSVSGLAGGGYNEQFF.

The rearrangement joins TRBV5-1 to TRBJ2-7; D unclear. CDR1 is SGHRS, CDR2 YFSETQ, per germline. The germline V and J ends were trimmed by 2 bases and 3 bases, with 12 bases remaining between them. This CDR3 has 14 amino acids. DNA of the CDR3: TGCGCCAGCAGCTTACGTAGCCATCTCTACGAGCAGTACTTC. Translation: CASSLRSHLYEQYF.

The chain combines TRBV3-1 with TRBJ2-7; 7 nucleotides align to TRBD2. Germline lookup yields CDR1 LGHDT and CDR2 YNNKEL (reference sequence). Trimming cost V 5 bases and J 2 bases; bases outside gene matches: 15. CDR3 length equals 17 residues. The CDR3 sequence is CASSARFVSAGAYEQYF. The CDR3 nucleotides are TGTGCCAGCAGCGCCAGATTCGTCTCGGCGGGGGCCTACGAGCAGTACTTC.

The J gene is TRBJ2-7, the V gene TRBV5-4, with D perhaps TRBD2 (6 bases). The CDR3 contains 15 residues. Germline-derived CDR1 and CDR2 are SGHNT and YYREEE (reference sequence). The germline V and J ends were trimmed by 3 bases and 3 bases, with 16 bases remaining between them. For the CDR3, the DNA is TGTGCCAGCAGCTCCCTAGGAGGGATTAACTACGAGCAGTACTTC. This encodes CASSSLGGINYEQYF.

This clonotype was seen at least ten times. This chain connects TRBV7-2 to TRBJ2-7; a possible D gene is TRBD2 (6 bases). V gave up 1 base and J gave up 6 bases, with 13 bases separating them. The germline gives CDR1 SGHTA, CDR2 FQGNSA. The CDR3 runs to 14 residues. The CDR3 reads CASSLGPGVGEQYF. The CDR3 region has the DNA TGTGCCAGCAGCTTAGGGCCGGGGGTGGGCGAGCAGTACTTC.

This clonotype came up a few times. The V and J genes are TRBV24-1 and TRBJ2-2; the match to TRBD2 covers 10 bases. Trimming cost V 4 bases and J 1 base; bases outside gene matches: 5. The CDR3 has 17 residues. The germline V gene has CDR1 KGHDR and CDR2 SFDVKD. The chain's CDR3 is CATSDPTSGKNTGELFF. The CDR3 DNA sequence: TGTGCCACCAGTGACCCTACTAGCGGGAAGAACACCGGGGAGCTGTTTTTT.